These T cell receptor beta chains were read from a single sample in a study of cytomegalovirus exposure and HLA in healthy donors. Sequencing was performed with immunoSEQ multiplex PCR; in TCRdb, only in-frame clones are kept and a portion is missing. The table includes about 150,000 clones, roughly three quarters detected once. Specimen: PBMCs. The receptor source for this set is a male donor in good health and CMV-seronegative. CDR3s include the opening cysteine and the closing phenylalanine or tryptophan.

>TRBV2|TRBJ2-1
CASSERQVNEQFF
>TRBV19|TRBJ2-7
CASSISGRDRGFPYEQYF
>TRBV29-1|TRBJ2-3
CSADREATDTQYF
>TRBV21-1|TRBJ2-7
CASSKEDREVYEQYF
>TRBV2|TRBJ2-7
CASSERTGALRGEEQYF
>TRBV10-3|TRBJ2-1
CATVMMEQGVNEQFF
>TRBV2|TRBJ1-5
CASRDRGWNQPQHF
>TRBV21-1|NA
CASSRPNSRGLSYEQYF
>TRBV2|TRBJ2-2
CARGRGTANTGELFF
>TRBV9|TRBJ1-5
CASSRNWNQPQHF
>TRBV7-2|TRBJ1-2
CASSLVPQGIYGYTF
>TRBV27|TRBJ1-2
CASRPTGGQSGGYTF
>TRBV28|TRBJ2-3
CASSSKGWDTQYF
>TRBV30|TRBJ1-5
CAWSVGQLNQPQHF
>TRBV13|TRBJ2-7
CASSLASGSYEQYF
>TRBV7-3|TRBJ2-1
CASSLGASGSNEQFF
>TRBV9|TRBJ1-5
CASSGDSGNQPQHF
>TRBV27|NA
CASSLLGQGHEQYF
>TRBV7-3|TRBJ2-2
CASSQRGRGQGTGELFF
>TRBV5-4|TRBJ1-1
CASSPYENTEAFF
>TRBV5-1|TRBJ1-2
CASSSQGDYGYTF
>TRBV9|TRBJ2-7
CASSREGVAEQYF
>TRBV7-9|TRBJ1-4
CASSLGQGGELFF
>TRBV13|TRBJ1-2
CASSFHLLGAGQGVSVFF
>TRBV4-1|TRBJ2-7
CASSQPIEKGGGFEQYF
>TRBV4-1|TRBJ1-2
CASSQLGSRDSRYTF
>TRBV28|NA
CAWGRAVEQYF
>TRBV10-3|TRBJ2-3
CAISLSGGAGDTQYF
>TRBV28|TRBJ2-7
CASSKRTSYEQYF
>TRBV28|TRBJ2-3
CASSRTDTDTQYF
>TRBV19|TRBJ2-7
CASSGGQGASYEQYF
>TRBV28|TRBJ2-7
CASKLTPQGVEQYF
>TRBV7-9|TRBJ2-1
CASSLGFAGGANEQFF
>TRBV18|TRBJ2-7
CASSPYSGTTLGEQYF
>TRBV2|TRBJ2-7
CASSELSGSGEQYF
>TRBV28|TRBJ1-2
CASSPPRGGGYGYTF
>TRBV4-3|TRBJ1-2
CASSQGFTANYGYTF
>TRBV5-4|TRBJ2-5
CASSLAFGEETQYF
>TRBV5-1|TRBJ1-3
CASSLQGRGGPGNTIYF
>TRBV2|TRBJ1-4
CASDRLNEKLFF
>TRBV25-1|TRBJ1-2
CASSEPGFGYTF
>TRBV6-1|TRBJ1-5
CASKVDSNQPQHF
>TRBV28|TRBJ2-7
CASSFQYEQYF
>TRBV9|TRBJ2-6
CASSPPGAGANVLTF
>TRBV4-1|TRBJ2-3
CASSQDQVRGRDTQYF
>TRBV5-8|TRBJ2-7
CASSWDRETYEQYF
>TRBV2|NA
CASGGRIYEQYF
>TRBV7-2|TRBJ2-1
CASSKRWNEQFF
>TRBV18|TRBJ1-1
CASSPLAEDGGTEAFF
>TRBV7-7|TRBJ1-3
CASSRAPPGQTSGNTIYF
>TRBV7-2|TRBJ2-3
CASSQRTSRSLTDTQYF
>TRBV27|TRBJ1-2
CASRGTGGNYGYTF
>TRBV5-6|TRBJ2-5
CASSLGREETQYF
>TRBV7-9|TRBJ1-1
CASSLIGEGEAFF
>TRBV25-1|TRBJ1-2
CASKRTGVSGGYTF
>TRBV7-8|TRBJ1-3
CASSDRASGNTIYF
>TRBV7-9|TRBJ1-1
CSSRHANTEAFF